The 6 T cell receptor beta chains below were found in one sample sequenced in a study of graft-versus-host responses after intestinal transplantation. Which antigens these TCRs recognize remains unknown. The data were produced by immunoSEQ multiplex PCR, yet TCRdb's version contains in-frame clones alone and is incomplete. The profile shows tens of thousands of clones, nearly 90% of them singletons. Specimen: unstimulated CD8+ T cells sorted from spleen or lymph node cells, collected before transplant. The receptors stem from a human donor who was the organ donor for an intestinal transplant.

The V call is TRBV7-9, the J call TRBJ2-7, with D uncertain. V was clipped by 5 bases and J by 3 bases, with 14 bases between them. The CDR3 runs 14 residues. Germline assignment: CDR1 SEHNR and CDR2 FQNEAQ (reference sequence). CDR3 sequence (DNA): TGTGCCAGCAGCCGACCTGACACTGTCTACGAGCAGTACGTC. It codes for CASSRPDTVYEQYV.

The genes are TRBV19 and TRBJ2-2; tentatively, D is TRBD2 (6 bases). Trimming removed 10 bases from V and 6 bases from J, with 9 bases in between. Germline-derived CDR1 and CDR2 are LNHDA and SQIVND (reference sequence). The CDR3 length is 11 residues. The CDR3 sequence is CATWEAGELFF. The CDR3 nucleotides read TGTGCCACTTGGGAGGCCGGGGAGCTGTTTTTT. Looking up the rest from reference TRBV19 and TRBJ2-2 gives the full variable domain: DGGITQSPKYLFRKEGQNVTLSCEQNLNHDAMYWYRQDPGQGLRLIYYSQIVNDFQKGDIAEGYSVSREKKESFPLTVTSAQKNPTAFYLCATWEAGELFFGEGSRLTVL.

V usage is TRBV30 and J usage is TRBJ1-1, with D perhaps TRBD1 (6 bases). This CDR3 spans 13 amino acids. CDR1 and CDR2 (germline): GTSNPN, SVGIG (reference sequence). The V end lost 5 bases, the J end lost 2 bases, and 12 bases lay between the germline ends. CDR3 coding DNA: TGTGCCTGGTTCAGGGGCGGAAACACTGAAGCTTTCTTT. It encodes CAWFRGGNTEAFF.

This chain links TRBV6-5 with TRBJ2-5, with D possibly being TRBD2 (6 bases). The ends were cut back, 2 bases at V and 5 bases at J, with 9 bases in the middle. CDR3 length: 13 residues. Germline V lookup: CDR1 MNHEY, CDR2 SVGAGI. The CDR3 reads CASSYTGGETQYF. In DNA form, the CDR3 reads TGTGCCAGCAGTTACACCGGAGGGGAGACCCAGTACTTC.

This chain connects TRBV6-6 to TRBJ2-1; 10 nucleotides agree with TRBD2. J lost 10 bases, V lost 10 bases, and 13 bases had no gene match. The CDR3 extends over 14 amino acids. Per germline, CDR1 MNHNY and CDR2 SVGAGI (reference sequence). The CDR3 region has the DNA TGTGCCACGACGGAGAGCGGGGGGGCATGGGAGCAGTTCTTC. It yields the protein CATTESGGAWEQFF.

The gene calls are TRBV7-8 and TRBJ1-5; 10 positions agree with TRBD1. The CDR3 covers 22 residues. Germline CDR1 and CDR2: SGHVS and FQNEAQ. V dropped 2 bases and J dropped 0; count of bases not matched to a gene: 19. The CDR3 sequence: CASSLYSPGTGASRYSNQPQHF. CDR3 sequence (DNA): TGTGCCAGCAGCTTATATTCCCCCGGGACAGGGGCTTCGAGGTATAGCAATCAGCCCCAGCATTTT.